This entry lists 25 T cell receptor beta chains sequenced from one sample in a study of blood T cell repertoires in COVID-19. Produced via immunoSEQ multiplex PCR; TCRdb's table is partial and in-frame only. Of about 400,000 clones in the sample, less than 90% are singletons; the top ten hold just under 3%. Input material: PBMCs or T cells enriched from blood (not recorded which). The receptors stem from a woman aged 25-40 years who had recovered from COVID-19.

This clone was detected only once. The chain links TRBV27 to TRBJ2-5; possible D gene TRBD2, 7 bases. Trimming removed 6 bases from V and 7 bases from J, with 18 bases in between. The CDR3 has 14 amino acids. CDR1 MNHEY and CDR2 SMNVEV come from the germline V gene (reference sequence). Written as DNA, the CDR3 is TGTGCCAGCAGCGAAAGGGGGGGCGCATGGACCCAGTACTTC. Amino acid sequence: CASSERGGAWTQYF.

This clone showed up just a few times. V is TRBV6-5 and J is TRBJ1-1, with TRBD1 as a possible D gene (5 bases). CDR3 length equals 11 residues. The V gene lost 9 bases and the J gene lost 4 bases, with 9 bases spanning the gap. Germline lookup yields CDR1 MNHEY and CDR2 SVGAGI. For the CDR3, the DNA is TGTGCCAGTTCCGGGGGCACTGAAGCTTTCTTT. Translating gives CASSGGTEAFF.

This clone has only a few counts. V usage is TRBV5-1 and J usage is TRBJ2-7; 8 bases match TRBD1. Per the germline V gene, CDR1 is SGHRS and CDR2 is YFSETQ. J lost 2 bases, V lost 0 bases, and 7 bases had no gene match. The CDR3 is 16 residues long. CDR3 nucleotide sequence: TGCGCCAGCAGCTTGGGGAAACCGGGACAGGCCTACGAGCAGTACTTC. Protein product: CASSLGKPGQAYEQYF.

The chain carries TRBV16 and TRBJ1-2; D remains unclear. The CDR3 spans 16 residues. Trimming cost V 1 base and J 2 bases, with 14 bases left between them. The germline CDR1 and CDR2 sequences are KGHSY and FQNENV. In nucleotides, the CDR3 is TGTGCCAGCAGCCAATTTTCCGGGGTTTCCAACTATGGCTACACCTTC. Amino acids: CASSQFSGVSNYGYTF. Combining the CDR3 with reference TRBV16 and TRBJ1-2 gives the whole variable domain GEEVAQTPKHLVRGEGQKAKLYCAPIKGHSYVFWYQQVLKNEFKFLISFQNENVFDETGMPKERFSAKCLPNSPCSLEIQATKLEDSAVYFCASSQFSGVSNYGYTFGSGTRLTVV.

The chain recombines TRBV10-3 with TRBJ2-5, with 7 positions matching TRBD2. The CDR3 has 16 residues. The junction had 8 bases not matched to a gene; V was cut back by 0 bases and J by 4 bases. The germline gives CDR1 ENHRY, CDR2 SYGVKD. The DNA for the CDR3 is TGTGCCATCAGTGAGTCGAGGACGGGAGGTGGAGAGACCCAGTACTTC. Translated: CAISESRTGGGETQYF.

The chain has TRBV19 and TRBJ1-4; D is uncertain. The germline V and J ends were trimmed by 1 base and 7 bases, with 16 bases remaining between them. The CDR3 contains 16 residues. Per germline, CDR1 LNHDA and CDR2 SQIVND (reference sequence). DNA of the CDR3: TGTGCCAGTAGTATAGGAGCGTCGGGTAAAATTGAAAAACTGTTTTTT. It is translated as CASSIGASGKIEKLFF.

The DNA of the CDR3 is TGCGCCAGCAGCCAAGGCACCACAGGGGGCCCGAACACCGGGGAGCTGTTTTTT. Translating gives CASSQGTTGGPNTGELFF. This rearrangement joins TRBV5-1 to TRBJ2-2; 9 bases map to TRBD1. V lost 4 bases to trimming and J lost 0 bases; unmatched junction nucleotides: 10. CDR1 is SGHRS, CDR2 YFSETQ, per germline. The CDR3 loop spans 18 amino acids.

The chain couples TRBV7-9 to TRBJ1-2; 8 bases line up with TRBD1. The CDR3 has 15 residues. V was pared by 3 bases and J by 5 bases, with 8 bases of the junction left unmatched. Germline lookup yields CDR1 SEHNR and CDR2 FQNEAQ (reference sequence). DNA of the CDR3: TGTGCCAGCAGCTTTTCGACAGGGGCTCTATATGGCTACACCTTC. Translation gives CASSFSTGALYGYTF.

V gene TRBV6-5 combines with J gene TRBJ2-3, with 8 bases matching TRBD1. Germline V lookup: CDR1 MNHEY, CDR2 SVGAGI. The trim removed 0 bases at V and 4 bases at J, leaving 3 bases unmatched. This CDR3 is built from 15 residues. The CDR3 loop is CASSYSYRGADTQYF. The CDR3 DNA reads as TGTGCCAGCAGTTACTCGTACAGGGGGGCAGATACGCAGTATTTT.

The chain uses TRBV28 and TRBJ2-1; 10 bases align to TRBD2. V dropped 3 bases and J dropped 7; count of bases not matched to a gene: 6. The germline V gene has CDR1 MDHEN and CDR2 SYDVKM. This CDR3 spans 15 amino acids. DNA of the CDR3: TGTGCCAGCAGTTTTCTAGCGGGAGACGGTAATGAGCAGTTCTTC. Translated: CASSFLAGDGNEQFF. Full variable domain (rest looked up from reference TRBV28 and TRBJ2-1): DVKVTQSSRYLVKRTGEKVFLECVQDMDHENMFWYRQDPGLGLRLIYFSYDVKMKEKGDIPEGYSVSREKKERFSLILESASTNQTSMYLCASSFLAGDGNEQFFGPGTRLTVL.

The CDR3 nucleotides are TGTGCCAGCGAATGGACGGGGGGGACCGGGGAGCTGTTTTTT. It codes for CASEWTGGTGELFF. J is TRBJ2-2 and V is TRBV27; TRBD2 matches 8 bases. With 8 bases clipped from V and 5 bases from J, the junction kept 7 bases outside the gene matches. Germline V lookup: CDR1 MNHEY, CDR2 SMNVEV (reference sequence). This CDR3 is built from 14 residues.

This chain's CDR3 is CASSLAQGVAYGYTF. The CDR3 DNA reads TGTGCCAGCAGCTTAGCGCAGGGGGTCGCCTATGGCTACACCTTC. The chain uses TRBV7-8 and TRBJ1-2, with 7 bases that match TRBD1. Germline CDR1 is SGHVS and CDR2 is FQNEAQ. The trim removed 0 bases at V and 4 bases at J, leaving 5 bases unmatched. The length of the CDR3 is 15 residues.

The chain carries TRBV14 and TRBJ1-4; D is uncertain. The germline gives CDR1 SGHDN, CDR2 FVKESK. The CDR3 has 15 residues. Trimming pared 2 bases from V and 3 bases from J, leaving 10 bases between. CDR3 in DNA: TGTGCCAGCAGCCAATGGACTGGGCCTAATGAAAAACTGTTTTTT. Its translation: CASSQWTGPNEKLFF.

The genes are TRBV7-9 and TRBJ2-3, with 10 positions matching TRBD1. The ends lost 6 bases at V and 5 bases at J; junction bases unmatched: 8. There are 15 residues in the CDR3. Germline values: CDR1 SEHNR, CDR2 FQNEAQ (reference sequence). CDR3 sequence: CASRSTTGGGDTQYF. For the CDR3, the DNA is TGTGCCAGCAGGAGCACGACAGGGGGCGGAGATACGCAGTATTTT.

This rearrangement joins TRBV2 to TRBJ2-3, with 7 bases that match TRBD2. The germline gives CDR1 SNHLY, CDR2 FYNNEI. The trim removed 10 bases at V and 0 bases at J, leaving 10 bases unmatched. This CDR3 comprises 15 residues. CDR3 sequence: CATGYNSGSTDTQYF. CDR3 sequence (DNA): TGTGCCACCGGGTATAATAGCGGGAGCACAGATACGCAGTATTTT.

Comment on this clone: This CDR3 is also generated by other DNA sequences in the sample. The CDR3 loop reads CASSLGTGSYEQYF. CDR3 bases: TGTGCCAGCAGTTTAGGGACTGGGTCCTACGAGCAGTACTTC. The rearrangement uses TRBV27 and TRBJ2-7; weak D call: TRBD2 (6 bases). Germline assignment: CDR1 MNHEY and CDR2 SMNVEV (reference sequence). This CDR3 is 14 amino acids long. V dropped 2 bases and J dropped 1 base, with 9 bases sitting between them.

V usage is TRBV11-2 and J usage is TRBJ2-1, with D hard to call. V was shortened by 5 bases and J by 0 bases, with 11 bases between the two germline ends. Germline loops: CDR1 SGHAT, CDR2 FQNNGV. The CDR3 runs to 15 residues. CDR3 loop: CASSPRLGSYNEQFF. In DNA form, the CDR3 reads TGTGCCAGCAGCCCGAGGCTTGGCTCCTACAATGAGCAGTTCTTC.

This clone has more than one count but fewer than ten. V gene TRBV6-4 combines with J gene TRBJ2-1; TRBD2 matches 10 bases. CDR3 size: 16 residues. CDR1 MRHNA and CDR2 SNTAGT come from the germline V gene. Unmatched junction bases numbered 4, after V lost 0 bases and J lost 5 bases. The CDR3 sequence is CASSDSGTSDNNEQFF. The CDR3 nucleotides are TGTGCCAGCAGTGACTCAGGGACTAGCGATAACAATGAGCAGTTCTTC.

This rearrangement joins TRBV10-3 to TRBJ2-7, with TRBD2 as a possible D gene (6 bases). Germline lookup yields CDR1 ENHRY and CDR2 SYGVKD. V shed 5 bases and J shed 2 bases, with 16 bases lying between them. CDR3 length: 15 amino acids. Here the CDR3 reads CAISREEGGAYEQYF. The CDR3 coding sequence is TGTGCCATCAGTAGGGAGGAGGGAGGAGCCTACGAGCAGTACTTC.

The CDR3 DNA reads as TGTGCCAGCAGTGAAGCGCAATTAGCGGGAATTTACGAGCAGTACTTC. Translated: CASSEAQLAGIYEQYF. This sequence joins TRBV2 and TRBJ2-7, with 8 bases lining up with TRBD2. The V and J ends lost 0 bases and 4 bases, in that order; junction bases with no gene match: 8. Germline V gene lookup returns CDR1 SNHLY and CDR2 FYNNEI. The CDR3 is 16 amino acids. The whole variable domain, filled in from reference TRBV2 and TRBJ2-7, reads EPEVTQTPSHQVTQMGQEVILRCVPISNHLYFYWYRQILGQKVEFLVSFYNNEISEKSEIFDDQFSVERPDGSNFTLKIRSTKLEDSAMYFCASSEAQLAGIYEQYFGPGTRLTVT.

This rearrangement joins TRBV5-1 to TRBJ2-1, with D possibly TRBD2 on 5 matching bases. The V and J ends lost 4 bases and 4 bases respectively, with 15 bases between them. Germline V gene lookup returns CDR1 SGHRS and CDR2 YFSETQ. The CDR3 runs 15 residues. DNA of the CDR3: TGCGCCAGCAGCGGGTTAGTGGGAGTTTACAATGAGCAGTTCTTC. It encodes CASSGLVGVYNEQFF. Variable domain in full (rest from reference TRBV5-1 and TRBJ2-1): KAGVTQTPRYLIKTRGQQVTLSCSPISGHRSVSWYQQTPGQGLQFLFEYFSETQRNKGNFPGRFSGRQFSNSRSEMNVSTLELGDSALYLCASSGLVGVYNEQFFGPGTRLTVL.

The CDR3 loop is CASSLVSGPGNTIYF. The CDR3 region has the DNA TGTGCCAGCAGCTTAGTATCAGGGCCTGGAAACACCATATATTTT. V gene TRBV7-2 combines with J gene TRBJ1-3, with a tentative D call TRBD1 (5 bases). Trimming removed 1 base at V and 2 bases at J, with 9 bases between. The CDR3 length is 15 residues. Germline CDR1 and CDR2: SGHTA and FQGNSA. The full variable domain, its missing parts supplied by reference TRBV7-2 and TRBJ1-3, is GAGVSQSPSNKVTEKGKDVELRCDPISGHTALYWYRQSLGQGLEFLIYFQGNSAPDKSGLPSDRFSAERTGGSVSTLTIQRTQQEDSAVYLCASSLVSGPGNTIYFGEGSWLTVV.

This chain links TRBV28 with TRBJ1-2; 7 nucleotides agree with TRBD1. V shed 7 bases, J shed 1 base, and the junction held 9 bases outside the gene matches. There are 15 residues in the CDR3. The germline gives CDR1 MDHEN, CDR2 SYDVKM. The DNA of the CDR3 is TGTGCCAGCATAGTTCCGGGACAGAATAACTATGGCTACACCTTC. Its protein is CASIVPGQNNYGYTF.

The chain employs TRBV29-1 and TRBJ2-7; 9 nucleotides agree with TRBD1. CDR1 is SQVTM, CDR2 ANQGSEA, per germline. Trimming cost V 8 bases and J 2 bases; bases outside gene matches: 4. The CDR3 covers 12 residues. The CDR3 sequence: CSTGQGTYEQYF. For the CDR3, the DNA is TGCAGCACCGGACAGGGGACCTACGAGCAGTACTTC.

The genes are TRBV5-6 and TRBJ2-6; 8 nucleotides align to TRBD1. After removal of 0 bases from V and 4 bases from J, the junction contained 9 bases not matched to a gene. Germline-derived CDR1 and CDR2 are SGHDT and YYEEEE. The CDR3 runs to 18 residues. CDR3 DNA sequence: TGTGCCAGCAGCTTGGCGGCTCAGGGGGCGAGAGGGGCCAACGTCCTGACTTTC. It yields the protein CASSLAAQGARGANVLTF.